The rows below give T cell receptor beta chains drawn from one sample of a study of early T cells in non-severe SARS-CoV-2 infection. In TCRdb, the 5' RACE reads were re-called with MiXCR into one record per CDR3 protein. Counted here are some 64,000 distinct CDR3 sequences, 11% occurring once; the ten biggest clones make up about 1.5%. Source material: whole blood. These receptors all stem from an adult who was a healthcare worker with PCR-confirmed SARS-CoV-2 infection or an uninfected control (not recorded which). Each CDR3 is given with its conserved first and last residue. The D gene is left open where the match is weak. The listing skips clone size in some rows; elsewhere it reads once, few, many or a size class.

abundance,v_gene,j_gene,d_gene,CDR3nt,CDR3aa
few,TRBV20-1,TRBJ2-3,.,TGCAGTGCTAGACCTCGGGGGACCCTCACAGATACGCAGTATTTT,CSARPRGTLTDTQYF
many,TRBV6-2/TRBV6-3,TRBJ2-5,.,TGTGCCAGCAGTCCCATTCCCGAGACAGGCGGGGGCATGGAGACCCAGTACTTC,CASSPIPETGGGMETQYF
.,TRBV12-3/TRBV12-4,TRBJ2-1,TRBD2,TGTGCCATCTCCAAGCTAGCGGGGGCAAACAATGAGCAGTTCTTC,CAISKLAGANNEQFF
few,TRBV29-1,TRBJ2-7,.,TGCAGCGTTGTTGACTTCTCCTACGAGCAGTACTTC,CSVVDFSYEQYF
.,TRBV30,TRBJ1-4,.,TGTGCCTGGAGGCACTTCGGCGGTGTTGAAAAACTGTTTTTT,CAWRHFGGVEKLFF
many,TRBV7-9,TRBJ2-3,.,TGTGCCAGCAGCTTATACGGGGGAAGCACAGATACGCAGTATTTT,CASSLYGGSTDTQYF
many,TRBV30,TRBJ2-5,.,TGTGCCTTAAAGAGACAGTTCCAAGAGACCCAGTACTTC,CALKRQFQETQYF
.,TRBV20-1,TRBJ2-3,.,TGCAGTGCTAGCTCTGGCGACGGGGGGCTCTTTACAGATACGCAGTATTTT,CSASSGDGGLFTDTQYF
.,TRBV7-2,TRBJ1-5,TRBD1,TGTGCCAGCAGCCTACAGGGGCGCAGCAATCAGCCCCAGCATTTT,CASSLQGRSNQPQHF
many,TRBV30,TRBJ1-1,.,TGTGCCTGGAGTGAGCCCACCCGAGGGACTGAAGCTTTCTTT,CAWSEPTRGTEAFF
many,TRBV19,TRBJ2-5,.,TGTGCCAGTAGTATGGTCAGTCAAGAGACCCAGTACTTC,CASSMVSQETQYF
few,TRBV9,TRBJ2-5,TRBD1,TGTGCCAGCAGCGGACAGGGAGAAGCGTCCCCCCTGGGCGAGACCCAGTACTTC,CASSGQGEASPLGETQYF
few,TRBV4-1,TRBJ2-7,TRBD2,TGCGCCAGCAGCCAAGAGGGACTATCGGACGAGCAGTACTTC,CASSQEGLSDEQYF
.,TRBV6-6,TRBJ1-5,.,TGTGCCAGCAGGGCAGGGGAGCCCCAGCATTTT,CASRAGEPQHF
many,TRBV7-8,TRBJ1-6,TRBD1,TGTGCCAGCAGCCTAGGGACAGCTGTGAATTCACCCCTCCACTTT,CASSLGTAVNSPLHF
.,TRBV5-4,TRBJ1-2,.,TGTGCCAGCAGCTTGGCCCGCAGTCCTTATGGCTACACCTTC,CASSLARSPYGYTF
many,TRBV11-2,TRBJ2-5,TRBD2,TGTGCCAGCAGCATGCTAGCGGGGGGCAAAGAGACCCAGTACTTC,CASSMLAGGKETQYF
many,TRBV9,TRBJ2-1,.,TGTGCCAGCAGCGTAAGCCCGGGCCCTAGTGAGACTGGCTACAATGAGCAGTTCTTC,CASSVSPGPSETGYNEQFF
few,TRBV2,TRBJ2-3,.,TGTGCCACCGGGTTGGCGCAGTATTTT,CATGLAQYF
few,TRBV29-1,TRBJ2-3,.,TGCAGCGTTGAAGTGAGACCTCGCGCAGATACGCAGTATTTT,CSVEVRPRADTQYF
few,TRBV24-1,TRBJ2-2,.,TGTGCCACCAGTGACGGCGGAATCGGGGTCCGGGAGCTGTTTTTT,CATSDGGIGVRELFF
many,TRBV7-2,TRBJ2-7,.,TGTGCCAGCAGCCCAGGGATCGAGCAGTACTTC,CASSPGIEQYF
many,TRBV5-1,TRBJ2-1,TRBD2,TGCGCCAGCGTAGCGGGGGGCGGCGACAATGAGCAGTTCTTC,CASVAGGGDNEQFF
many,TRBV20-1,TRBJ2-4,TRBD1,TGCAGTGCCAGACAGGGTAACATTCAGTACTTC,CSARQGNIQYF
many,TRBV7-2,TRBJ1-1,.,TGTGCCAGCAGCTTAGAAGGGGGGGATACAGCTTTCTTT,CASSLEGGDTAFF
many,TRBV7-3,TRBJ1-1,.,TGTGCCAGCAGCTTAACTGCGGGGTGGGGCACTGAAGCTTTCTTT,CASSLTAGWGTEAFF
few,TRBV30,TRBJ2-6,.,TGTGCCTGGAGACAGGGTTCGGCGGGGGCCAACGTCCTGACTTTC,CAWRQGSAGANVLTF
.,TRBV27,TRBJ1-1,.,TGTGCCAGCAGTTTAACAGTGAACACTGAAGCTTTCTTT,CASSLTVNTEAFF
many,TRBV6-5,TRBJ1-5,.,TGTGCCAGCAGACGGAAAGGGGGGCAGAGCAATCAGCCCCAGCATTTT,CASRRKGGQSNQPQHF
many,TRBV10-1,TRBJ1-1,.,TGCGCCAGCAGTGAGCGGGCCGGGAACACTGAAGCTTTCTTT,CASSERAGNTEAFF
many,TRBV7-2,TRBJ2-3,.,TGTGCCAGCAGCTTAGGAGACGTAGGTGGCACAGATACGCAGTATTTT,CASSLGDVGGTDTQYF
.,TRBV12-3/TRBV12-4,TRBJ2-3,TRBD2,TGTGCCAGCAGCGGGACTAGCGGGGGGGGTACGCAGTATTTT,CASSGTSGGGTQYF